One and the same sample provided the 27 T cell receptor beta chains below, sequenced in a study of blood T cell repertoires in COVID-19. Profiling relied on immunoSEQ multiplex PCR, and the TCRdb table lists in-frame clones only, not all of them. Of fewer than 25,000 clones listed, 89% are singletons. The sequenced material came from peripheral blood. Receptors were obtained from a man in his 70s with acute or convalescent COVID-19.

This chain uses TRBV27 with TRBJ1-2; possibly TRBD1 for D (5 bases). From germline, CDR1 is MNHEY and CDR2 SMNVEV (reference sequence). The CDR3 totals 15 residues. Between the trimmed V and J ends, which lost 7 bases and 4 bases, there was a span of 19 bases. CDR3 in amino acids: CASKGLLRGTYGYTF. DNA of the CDR3: TGTGCCAGCAAGGGTCTATTGCGGGGCACCTATGGCTACACCTTC.

DNA for the CDR3: TGTGCCAGCGCCCGGGACAGGAGGTACAATGAGCAGTTCTTC. It is translated as CASARDRRYNEQFF. The genes are TRBV6-5 and TRBJ2-1, with TRBD1 matching over 8 bases. The CDR3 loop spans 14 amino acids. Germline assignment: CDR1 MNHEY and CDR2 SVGAGI. The ends lost 8 bases at V and 4 bases at J; junction bases unmatched: 7.

V and J are TRBV25-1 and TRBJ2-7; no clear D gene. Germline-derived CDR1 and CDR2 are MGHDK and SYGVNS. V was shortened by 0 bases and J by 2 bases, with 8 bases between the two germline ends. The CDR3 totals 14 residues. The CDR3 coding sequence is TGTGCCAGCAGTGAATATGGCGGCACCTACGAGCAGTACTTC. This codes for CASSEYGGTYEQYF.

The genes are TRBV12-3 or TRBV12-4 and TRBJ1-2; 10 positions match TRBD1. The ends lost 5 bases at V and 8 bases at J; junction bases unmatched: 5. The CDR3 contains 13 residues. The CDR3: CASSQRTGGGYTF. Here the CDR3 DNA reads TGTGCCAGCAGTCAACGGACAGGGGGAGGCTACACCTTC.

V and J are TRBV7-8 and TRBJ1-2, with a possible D match to TRBD1 (5 bases). The germline V gene encodes CDR1 SGHVS and CDR2 FQNEAQ. V shed 3 bases and J shed 3 bases, with 17 bases lying between them. This CDR3 spans 16 amino acids. This chain's CDR3 is CASSFNDGQGYYGYTF. The CDR3 coding sequence is TGTGCCAGCAGCTTCAATGACGGCCAGGGTTACTATGGCTACACCTTC. The full variable domain, completed using reference TRBV7-8 and TRBJ1-2, is GAGVSQSPRYKVAKRGQDVALRCDPISGHVSLFWYQQALGQGPEFLTYFQNEAQLDKSGLPSDRFFAERPEGSVSTLKIQRTQQEDSAVYLCASSFNDGQGYYGYTFGSGTRLTVV.

V is TRBV11-3 and J is TRBJ2-7, with D possibly TRBD2 on 5 matching bases. This CDR3 has 12 amino acids. Germline CDR1 reads SGHNT; CDR2 reads YENEEA. Trimming removed 0 bases at V and 7 bases at J, with 7 bases between. Written as DNA, the CDR3 is TGTGCCAGCAGCTTAGACCCGGGGGAGCAGTACTTC. This encodes CASSLDPGEQYF.

This clone came up once. The rearrangement joins TRBV19 to TRBJ2-7; D might be TRBD1 (5 bases). Trimming cost V 3 bases and J 0 bases, with 9 bases left between them. The CDR3 has 14 residues. Looked up from germline, CDR1 is LNHDA and CDR2 is SQIVND (reference sequence). Here the CDR3 reads CASSMGRDSYEQYF. The DNA of the CDR3 is TGTGCCAGTAGTATGGGCAGGGACTCCTACGAGCAGTACTTC.

The chain combines TRBV6-5 with TRBJ2-1, with D uncertain. The germline V gene encodes CDR1 MNHEY and CDR2 SVGAGI. The CDR3 sequence is 13 residues long. The V gene lost 6 bases and the J gene lost 8 bases, with 14 bases spanning the gap. This CDR3 is CASSLGRVYEQFF. The CDR3 DNA follows: TGTGCCAGCAGCCTGGGTCGGGTCTATGAGCAGTTCTTC.

The V call is TRBV5-1, the J call TRBJ1-1; D gene uncertain. Germline V gene sequence: CDR1 SGHRS, CDR2 YFSETQ. This CDR3 has 14 residues. V was trimmed by 5 bases and J by 0 bases, leaving 11 bases between them. Written as DNA, the CDR3 is TGCGCCAGCAGGGAGCCTTTTTTGAACACTGAAGCTTTCTTT. This gives the protein CASREPFLNTEAFF. Drawing the rest from reference TRBV5-1 and TRBJ1-1, the complete variable domain is KAGVTQTPRYLIKTRGQQVTLSCSPISGHRSVSWYQQTPGQGLQFLFEYFSETQRNKGNFPGRFSGRQFSNSRSEMNVSTLELGDSALYLCASREPFLNTEAFFGQGTRLTVV.

The chain couples TRBV7-2 to TRBJ1-2; 8 nucleotides line up with TRBD1. Germline CDR1 and CDR2: SGHTA and FQGNSA. CDR3 size: 13 residues. The J segment lost 6 bases and the V segment lost 8 bases, leaving 8 bases of the junction unmatched. CDR3 sequence (DNA): TGTGCCAGCGGATACCAACAGGGGGATGGCTACACCTTC. Encoded protein: CASGYQQGDGYTF.

The chain uses TRBV2 and TRBJ1-6; tentative D call: TRBD1 (6 bases). Trimming took off 1 base at V and 11 bases at J, with 15 bases between the two ends. The germline CDR1 and CDR2 sequences are SNHLY and FYNNEI. The CDR3 is made up of 15 amino acids. The CDR3: CASSEESGALAPLHF. In DNA, the CDR3 is TGTGCCAGCAGTGAAGAGTCAGGGGCATTGGCACCCCTCCACTTT.

The CDR3, as DNA: TGTGCCATCAGTGGTGGGGGCATCGGTTCCTACGAGCAGTACTTC. This translates into CAISGGGIGSYEQYF. The V call is TRBV10-3, the J call TRBJ2-7; TRBD1 is a possible D gene (6 bases). The germline V gene has CDR1 ENHRY and CDR2 SYGVKD. V lost 4 bases and J 1 base, leaving 14 bases between the germline ends. The CDR3 sequence is 15 residues long.

DNA of the CDR3: TGTGCCACCCAAGGGGATGGAACCGAGCAGTACTTC. Residues: CATQGDGTEQYF. This rearrangement joins TRBV24-1 to TRBJ2-7, with D possibly TRBD1 on 5 matching bases. CDR3 size: 12 residues. Trimming shortened V by 9 bases and J by 6 bases, and 14 bases separated the two germline ends. Germline-derived CDR1 and CDR2 are KGHDR and SFDVKD.

This chain links TRBV5-1 with TRBJ2-3; 12 bases match TRBD2. Trimming cost V 0 bases and J 8 bases; bases outside gene matches: 7. Germline CDR1 SGHRS, CDR2 YFSETQ. The CDR3 covers 16 residues. The CDR3 DNA follows: TGCGCCAGCAGCTTGGATCCTAGCGGGGGGGCGAGTACGCAGTATTTT. Its translation: CASSLDPSGGASTQYF.

J is TRBJ1-1 and V is TRBV30; D not certain. The length of the CDR3 is 13 residues. V shed 4 bases and J shed 4 bases, with 13 bases lying between them. Germline V gene lookup returns CDR1 GTSNPN and CDR2 SVGIG (reference sequence). Here the CDR3 reads CAWNFEESTEAFF. In DNA, the CDR3 is TGTGCCTGGAACTTTGAGGAGTCCACTGAAGCTTTCTTT.

The chain uses TRBV18 and TRBJ1-4; D gene ambiguous. V was pared by 3 bases and J by 6 bases, with 5 bases between. The germline gives CDR1 KGHSH, CDR2 LQKENI. The CDR3 has 12 amino acids. This CDR3 is CASSPQDEKLFF. Here the CDR3 DNA reads TGTGCCAGCTCACCCCAGGATGAAAAACTGTTTTTT.

This chain connects TRBV28 to TRBJ1-5, with D possibly being TRBD1 (5 bases). The CDR3 covers 15 residues. CDR1 is MDHEN and CDR2 is SYDVKM in the germline V gene. V lost 2 bases and J 5 bases, leaving 13 bases between the germline ends. The CDR3 protein is CASSLPGAAYQPQHF. DNA for the CDR3: TGTGCCAGCAGTTTACCTGGGGCAGCCTATCAGCCCCAGCATTTT.

The genes are TRBV7-3 and TRBJ2-3; no clear D. Trimming stripped 2 bases from V and 0 bases from J, with 9 bases between. Germline lookup yields CDR1 SGHTA and CDR2 FQGTGA. This CDR3 is 15 amino acids long. CDR3 nucleotides: TGTGCCAGCAGCTTACGCGGCCAGAGCACAGATACGCAGTATTTT. Protein: CASSLRGQSTDTQYF. Full variable domain (missing parts from reference TRBV7-3 and TRBJ2-3): GAGVSQTPSNKVTEKGKYVELRCDPISGHTALYWYRQSLGQGPEFLIYFQGTGAADDSGLPNDRFFAVRPEGSVSTLKIQRTERGDSAVYLCASSLRGQSTDTQYFGPGTRLTVL.

CDR3 sequence: CASSLAVPSAEAFF. In DNA form, the CDR3 reads TGTGCCAGCAGCTTGGCGGTCCCGAGCGCTGAAGCTTTCTTT. The V and J genes are TRBV5-8 and TRBJ1-1; D is undetermined. The V gene lost 0 bases and the J gene lost 6 bases, with 12 bases spanning the gap. CDR1 SGHTS and CDR2 YDEGEE come from the germline V gene. CDR3 length equals 14 residues.

This clone has a single count. The chain uses TRBV7-7 and TRBJ2-1; 11 bases align to TRBD2. This CDR3 has 17 amino acids. V gave up 5 bases and J gave up 9 bases; unmatched junction bases: 15. Germline CDR1 SSHAT, CDR2 FNYEAQ (reference sequence). The CDR3 DNA follows: TGTGCCAGCAGCCCTGACTCGGCTAGCGGGGGGATTGGTGAGCAGTTCTTC. As protein: CASSPDSASGGIGEQFF.

This chain joins TRBV28 and TRBJ2-4; 8 nucleotides match TRBD1. In germline, CDR1 is MDHEN, CDR2 SYDVKM. The V segment lost 6 bases and the J segment 8 bases; nucleotides outside the gene matches: 9. The CDR3 contains 14 residues. Here the CDR3 DNA reads TGTGCCAGCAGCTCACAGGGGGTCAGTGACATTCAGTACTTC. The encoded protein is CASSSQGVSDIQYF.

This rearrangement joins TRBV27 to TRBJ1-2; D is unresolved. V was shortened by 6 bases and J by 7 bases, with 21 bases between the two germline ends. The CDR3 loop spans 15 amino acids. Germline CDR1 reads MNHEY; CDR2 reads SMNVEV (reference sequence). Here the CDR3 reads CASRTRTEGVAGYTF. The CDR3 DNA follows: TGTGCCAGCAGGACTCGGACGGAGGGCGTTGCTGGCTACACCTTC.

The chain has TRBV7-6 and TRBJ2-1, with 8 nucleotides matching TRBD1. Trimming took 0 bases from V and 2 from J; bases not matched to a gene: 3. CDR3 length equals 16 residues. Germline loops: CDR1 SGHVS, CDR2 FNYEAQ. The CDR3: CASSLAGTGPYNEQFF. DNA for the CDR3: TGTGCCAGCAGCTTAGCCGGGACAGGTCCCTACAATGAGCAGTTCTTC.

The J gene is TRBJ2-7, the V gene TRBV10-3, with 7 bases identical to TRBD1. The V and J ends lost 0 bases and 1 base, in that order; junction bases with no gene match: 0. The CDR3 contains 14 residues. Germline CDR1 ENHRY, CDR2 SYGVKD. Here the CDR3 DNA reads TGTGCCATCAGTGAGTCGACAGGGTCCTACGAGCAGTACTTC. Translation: CAISESTGSYEQYF.

The chain recombines TRBV5-4 with TRBJ1-2, with D maybe TRBD1 (6 bases). With 0 bases removed from V and 8 bases from J, the gap between germline ends came to 11 bases. This CDR3 has 13 residues. Germline V gene data show CDR1 as SGHNT and CDR2 as YYREEE (reference sequence). DNA for the CDR3: TGTGCCAGCAGCTTGGCATTTGGGGGCGGCTACACCTTC. It translates to CASSLAFGGGYTF.

The chain couples TRBV24-1 to TRBJ2-1; 10 positions agree with TRBD2. J lost 4 bases, V lost 4 bases, and 3 bases had no gene match. Germline assignment: CDR1 KGHDR and CDR2 SFDVKD. This CDR3 has 15 amino acids. This CDR3 is CATSELSGGYNEQFF. The CDR3 DNA follows: TGTGCCACCAGTGAGCTTAGCGGGGGGTACAATGAGCAGTTCTTC.

The rearrangement uses TRBV5-1 and TRBJ1-2; tentative D call: TRBD1 (6 bases). The V end lost 4 bases, the J end lost 1 base, and 11 bases lay between the germline ends. The CDR3 covers 14 residues. The germline V gene has CDR1 SGHRS and CDR2 YFSETQ. The CDR3 nucleotides read TGCGCCAGCAGCATGACAGGAATTAACTATGGCTACACCTTC. Protein: CASSMTGINYGYTF.